Sequencing of this T cell receptor beta chain was carried out in a study of shared clonotypes between healthy human individuals. V was pared by 0 bases and J by 2 bases, with 12 bases of the junction left unmatched. There are 19 residues in the CDR3. Per the germline V gene, CDR1 is LGHNA and CDR2 is YSLEER. In regard to this clone: Its target is not known.

Study-wide points: Blood was the sole source, and tissue repertoires probably differ.

Several immunoSEQ plates received, in even portions, the genomic DNA of each subset. The method was immunoSEQ multiplex PCR; TCRdb's version includes in-frame clones alone and lacks a portion of them. Of 230,000 or so clones in the sample, approximately 65% were seen once. The sequence was obtained from a man aged 25-40 years in good health. The sequencing input was memory CD4+ T cells sorted from blood. The subset was: CD45RA-negative fraction. The rearrangement joins TRBV4-3 to TRBJ2-2; TRBD2 agrees at 7 bases. The CDR3 region is CASSQDLTSAPLNTGELFF. In DNA, the CDR3 is TGCGCCAGCAGCCAAGACCTCACTAGCGCACCACTCAACACCGGGGAGCTGTTTTTT.